The rows below give T cell receptor beta chains drawn from one sample of a study of CD8 T cells in ankylosing spondylitis. TCRdb fed the 5' RACE reads into MiXCR, producing one record per CDR3 protein. The data hold 100,000 or so distinct CDR3 sequences, with about 24% observed a single time. Sequenced: synovial fluid, either unsorted or a sorted T cell fraction (not recorded which). The source is a male donor with ankylosing spondylitis. CDR3s include the opening cysteine and the closing phenylalanine or tryptophan. The D gene is left open where the match is weak. For some rows the clone size is stated as once, few or many, or as a class when expanded; others skip it.

cdr3_aa: CASSQWASGSAGELFF; cdr3_nt: TGTGCCAGCAGCCAATGGGCTAGCGGGAGCGCCGGGGAGCTGTTTTTT; v_call: TRBV3-1; clone_size: .; d_call: TRBD2; j_call: TRBJ2-2
cdr3_aa: CSASPRETPGNTIYF; cdr3_nt: TGCAGTGCTAGTCCCAGGGAAACCCCTGGAAACACCATATATTTT; v_call: TRBV20-1; clone_size: once; d_call: .; j_call: TRBJ1-3
cdr3_aa: CASSPTEGTEAFF; cdr3_nt: TGTGCCAGCAGCCCCACCGAGGGGACTGAAGCTTTCTTT; v_call: TRBV7-9; clone_size: .; d_call: .; j_call: TRBJ1-1
cdr3_aa: CASRAGTSVEKLFF; cdr3_nt: TGTGCCAGCAGAGCCGGGACATCGGTTGAAAAACTGTTTTTT; v_call: TRBV2; clone_size: few; d_call: .; j_call: TRBJ1-4
cdr3_aa: CASSERGYGYTF; cdr3_nt: TGTGCCAGCAGTGAAAGGGGCTATGGCTACACCTTC; v_call: TRBV2; clone_size: many; d_call: .; j_call: TRBJ1-2
cdr3_aa: CSARDPRGTGAIVLTF; cdr3_nt: TGCAGTGCTAGAGATCCCAGGGGAACTGGGGCCATCGTCCTGACTTTC; v_call: TRBV20-1; clone_size: .; d_call: .; j_call: TRBJ2-6
cdr3_aa: CASSLINRETQYF; cdr3_nt: TGTGCCAGCAGTCTCATTAACAGGGAGACCCAGTACTTC; v_call: TRBV12-3/TRBV12-4; clone_size: .; d_call: .; j_call: TRBJ2-5
cdr3_aa: CATSDEKRIGELFF; cdr3_nt: TGTGCCACCAGTGACGAAAAGCGGATCGGGGAGCTGTTTTTT; v_call: TRBV24-1; clone_size: .; d_call: .; j_call: TRBJ2-2
cdr3_aa: CSAGVGSQPQHF; cdr3_nt: TGCAGTGCAGGGGTGGGAAGCCAGCCCCAGCATTTT; v_call: TRBV20-1; clone_size: once; d_call: .; j_call: TRBJ1-5
cdr3_aa: CASSLYRGREQFF; cdr3_nt: TGTGCCAGCAGCTTATACAGGGGACGCGAGCAGTTCTTC; v_call: TRBV5-6; clone_size: many; d_call: TRBD1; j_call: TRBJ2-1
cdr3_aa: CASSLAVQGGDTQYF; cdr3_nt: TGCGCCAGCAGCTTGGCCGTACAGGGTGGCGATACGCAGTATTTT; v_call: TRBV5-1; clone_size: .; d_call: .; j_call: TRBJ2-3
cdr3_aa: CSALGLAGNEQFF; cdr3_nt: TGCAGTGCACTCGGACTAGCGGGCAATGAGCAGTTCTTC; v_call: TRBV20-1; clone_size: .; d_call: TRBD2; j_call: TRBJ2-1
cdr3_aa: CASSSNPDRGGRSPLHF; cdr3_nt: TGTGCCAGCAGCTCGAACCCGGACAGGGGCGGTAGATCACCCCTCCACTTT; v_call: TRBV5-6; clone_size: many; d_call: TRBD1; j_call: TRBJ1-6
cdr3_aa: CATSDFGTGQETQYF; cdr3_nt: TGTGCCACCAGTGATTTCGGGACAGGGCAAGAGACCCAGTACTTC; v_call: TRBV24-1; clone_size: few; d_call: TRBD1; j_call: TRBJ2-5
cdr3_aa: CASSGIGQGVYNEQFF; cdr3_nt: TGTGCCAGCAGCGGGATCGGACAGGGGGTCTACAATGAGCAGTTCTTC; v_call: TRBV7-6; clone_size: .; d_call: TRBD1; j_call: TRBJ2-1
cdr3_aa: CASSGGGNYGYTF; cdr3_nt: TGCGCCAGCAGCGGGGGCGGCAACTATGGCTACACCTTC; v_call: TRBV5-1; clone_size: .; d_call: .; j_call: TRBJ1-2
cdr3_aa: CATSPPGDRGSQYF; cdr3_nt: TGTGCCACCAGTCCCCCCGGGGACCGCGGGTCCCAGTACTTC; v_call: TRBV24-1; clone_size: .; d_call: .; j_call: TRBJ2-5
cdr3_aa: CSATQGSNQPQHF; cdr3_nt: TGCAGTGCAACACAGGGAAGCAATCAGCCCCAGCATTTT; v_call: TRBV20-1; clone_size: .; d_call: .; j_call: TRBJ1-5
cdr3_aa: CASSTPGQRYGYTF; cdr3_nt: TGTGCCAGCAGTACCCCGGGACAGCGCTATGGCTACACCTTC; v_call: TRBV6-1; clone_size: .; d_call: TRBD1; j_call: TRBJ1-2
cdr3_aa: CASRTTGGLADTQYF; cdr3_nt: TGTGCCAGCAGGACGACAGGGGGCTTGGCAGATACGCAGTATTTT; v_call: TRBV12-3/TRBV12-4; clone_size: few; d_call: TRBD1; j_call: TRBJ2-3
cdr3_aa: CASSLEAGELFF; cdr3_nt: TGTGCCAGCAGCCTGGAGGCCGGGGAGCTGTTTTTT; v_call: TRBV7-9; clone_size: few; d_call: .; j_call: TRBJ2-2
cdr3_aa: CASSLWGTGMAARNTEAFF; cdr3_nt: TGCGCCAGCAGCTTGTGGGGGACAGGGATGGCGGCTAGGAACACTGAAGCTTTCTTT; v_call: TRBV5-1; clone_size: few; d_call: TRBD1; j_call: TRBJ1-1
cdr3_aa: CASSLAQTVNTEAFF; cdr3_nt: TGCGCCAGCAGCTTGGCGCAGACAGTGAACACTGAAGCTTTCTTT; v_call: TRBV5-1; clone_size: .; d_call: .; j_call: TRBJ1-1
cdr3_aa: CATSGLSGGVGELFF; cdr3_nt: TGTGCCACCAGCGGCCTATCGGGAGGGGTCGGGGAGCTGTTTTTT; v_call: TRBV15; clone_size: .; d_call: TRBD2; j_call: TRBJ2-2
cdr3_aa: CSADEGDSGYTF; cdr3_nt: TGCAGTGCCGACGAAGGGGACTCTGGCTACACCTTC; v_call: TRBV20-1; clone_size: .; d_call: .; j_call: TRBJ1-2
cdr3_aa: CASMEQVNQPQHF; cdr3_nt: TGTGCCAGCATGGAACAGGTTAATCAGCCCCAGCATTTT; v_call: TRBV2; clone_size: .; d_call: .; j_call: TRBJ1-5
cdr3_aa: CASSYSRQDHSNQPQHF; cdr3_nt: TGTGCCAGCAGTTACTCTAGACAGGACCATAGCAATCAGCCCCAGCATTTT; v_call: TRBV6-5; clone_size: .; d_call: .; j_call: TRBJ1-5
cdr3_aa: CASSQTGLAGVAEQFF; cdr3_nt: TGTGCCAGCAGCCAGACGGGACTAGCGGGAGTAGCGGAGCAGTTCTTC; v_call: TRBV9; clone_size: .; d_call: TRBD2; j_call: TRBJ2-1
cdr3_aa: CATSDSGTGGEKLFF; cdr3_nt: TGTGCCACCAGTGATTCCGGGACAGGGGGGGAAAAACTGTTTTTT; v_call: TRBV24-1; clone_size: many; d_call: TRBD1; j_call: TRBJ1-4
cdr3_aa: CAIMEQGATDTQYF; cdr3_nt: TGTGCCATCATGGAACAGGGGGCCACAGATACGCAGTATTTT; v_call: TRBV10-3; clone_size: many; d_call: TRBD1; j_call: TRBJ2-3
cdr3_aa: CASSFRGEDGYTF; cdr3_nt: TGTGCCAGCAGTTTCCGGGGGGAGGATGGCTACACCTTC; v_call: TRBV2; clone_size: few; d_call: .; j_call: TRBJ1-2
cdr3_aa: CASSAGTTPKTQYF; cdr3_nt: TGTGCCAGCAGTGCCGGGACTACCCCTAAGACCCAGTACTTC; v_call: TRBV27; clone_size: few; d_call: TRBD2; j_call: TRBJ2-5
cdr3_aa: CASSPDRRETQYF; cdr3_nt: TGCGCCAGCAGCCCGGACAGACGGGAGACCCAGTACTTC; v_call: TRBV5-1; clone_size: many; d_call: .; j_call: TRBJ2-5
cdr3_aa: CASSLVSGHSPLHF; cdr3_nt: TGTGCCAGCAGCTTGGTGTCAGGACATTCACCCCTCCACTTT; v_call: TRBV5-6; clone_size: .; d_call: .; j_call: TRBJ1-6
cdr3_aa: CASRLANIQYF; cdr3_nt: TGTGCCAGCAGACTAGCAAACATTCAGTACTTC; v_call: TRBV12-3/TRBV12-4; clone_size: .; d_call: .; j_call: TRBJ2-4
cdr3_aa: CASSTGTSGRNEQFF; cdr3_nt: TGTGCCAGCTCCACCGGGACTAGCGGGAGGAATGAGCAGTTCTTC; v_call: TRBV6-1; clone_size: many; d_call: TRBD2; j_call: TRBJ2-1
cdr3_aa: CASGPGTGYGSGYTF; cdr3_nt: TGTGCCAGCGGCCCAGGGACAGGATATGGTAGTGGCTACACCTTC; v_call: TRBV28; clone_size: .; d_call: TRBD1; j_call: TRBJ1-2